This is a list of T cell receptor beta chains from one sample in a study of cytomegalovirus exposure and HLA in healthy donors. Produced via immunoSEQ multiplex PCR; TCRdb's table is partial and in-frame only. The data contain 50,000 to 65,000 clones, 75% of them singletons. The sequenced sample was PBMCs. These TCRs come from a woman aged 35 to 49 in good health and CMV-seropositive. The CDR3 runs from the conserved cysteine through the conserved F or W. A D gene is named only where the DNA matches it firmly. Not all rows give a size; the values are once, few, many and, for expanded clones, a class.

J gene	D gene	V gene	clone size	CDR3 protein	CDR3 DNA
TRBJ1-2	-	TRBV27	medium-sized	CASRDSAYGYTF	TGTGCCAGCAGGGACAGTGCCTATGGCTACACCTTC
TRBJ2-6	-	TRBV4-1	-	CASSQLRTAGANVLTF	TGCGCCAGCAGCCAATTACGGACAGCTGGGGCCAACGTCCTGACTTTC
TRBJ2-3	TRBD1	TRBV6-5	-	CASRMTGITDTQYF	TGTGCCAGCAGGATGACAGGGATCACAGATACGCAGTATTTT
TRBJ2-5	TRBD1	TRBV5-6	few	CASSFGQGQETQYF	TGTGCCAGCAGCTTTGGACAGGGCCAAGAGACCCAGTACTTC
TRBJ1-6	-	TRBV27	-	CASSPYTQDSPLHF	TGTGCCAGCAGTCCGTACACCCAAGATTCACCCCTCCACTTT
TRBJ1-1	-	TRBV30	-	CAWRGQVVEAFF	TGTGCCTGGAGGGGGCAGGTCGTTGAAGCTTTCTTT
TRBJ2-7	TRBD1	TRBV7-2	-	CASSLEGGAIYEQYF	TGTGCCAGCAGCTTAGAAGGGGGCGCGATCTACGAGCAGTACTTC
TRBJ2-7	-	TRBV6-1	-	CASSPSSGGAGEQYF	TGTGCCAGCAGCCCCTCCAGTGGGGGGGCGGGGGAGCAGTACTTC
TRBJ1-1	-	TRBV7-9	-	CSSSLGSPGINTEAFF	TGTTCCAGCAGCTTAGGGTCACCGGGGATCAACACTGAAGCTTTCTTT
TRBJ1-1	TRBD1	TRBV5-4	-	CASSLAGQGARAFF	TGTGCCAGCAGCTTGGCAGGGCAGGGGGCACGGGCTTTCTTT
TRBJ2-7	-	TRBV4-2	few	CASSRAGSYEQYF	TGTGCCAGCAGCCGGGCGGGCTCCTACGAGCAGTACTTC
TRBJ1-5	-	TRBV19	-	CASINREGGVNQPQHF	TGTGCCAGTATCAATAGGGAGGGGGGTGTCAATCAGCCCCAGCATTTT
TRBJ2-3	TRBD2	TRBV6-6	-	CASSYSGLVVDTQYF	TGTGCCAGCAGTTACTCGGGACTAGTAGTCGATACGCAGTATTTT
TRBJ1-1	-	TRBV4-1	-	CASSDEHRGGTEAFF	TGCGCCAGCAGCGACGAACATCGGGGAGGGACTGAAGCTTTCTTT
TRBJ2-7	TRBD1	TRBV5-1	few	CASSWGTGGAYEQYF	TGCGCCAGCAGCTGGGGGACAGGGGGAGCCTACGAGCAGTACTTC
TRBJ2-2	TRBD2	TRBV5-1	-	CASSLLAGGITGELFF	TGCGCCAGCAGCTTGTTAGCGGGGGGAATCACCGGGGAGCTGTTTTTT
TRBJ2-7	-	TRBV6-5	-	CASSESASYEQYF	TGTGCCAGCAGTGAATCTGCGTCCTACGAGCAGTACTTC
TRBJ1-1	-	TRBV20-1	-	CSALQVEAFF	TGCAGTGCTCTTCAGGTAGAAGCTTTCTTT
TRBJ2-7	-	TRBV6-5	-	CASSYNGGGVYEQYF	TGTGCCAGCAGTTATAACGGAGGGGGCGTTTACGAGCAGTACTTC
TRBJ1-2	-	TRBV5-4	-	CASSGEQYGYTF	TGTGCCAGCAGCGGGGAGCAGTATGGCTACACCTTC
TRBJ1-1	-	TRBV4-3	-	CASSQDQGENTEAFF	TGCGCCAGCAGCCAAGATCAAGGGGAGAACACTGAAGCTTTCTTT
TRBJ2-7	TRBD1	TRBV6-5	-	CASSSDRDHEQYF	TGTGCCAGCAGTTCGGACAGGGACCACGAGCAGTACTTC